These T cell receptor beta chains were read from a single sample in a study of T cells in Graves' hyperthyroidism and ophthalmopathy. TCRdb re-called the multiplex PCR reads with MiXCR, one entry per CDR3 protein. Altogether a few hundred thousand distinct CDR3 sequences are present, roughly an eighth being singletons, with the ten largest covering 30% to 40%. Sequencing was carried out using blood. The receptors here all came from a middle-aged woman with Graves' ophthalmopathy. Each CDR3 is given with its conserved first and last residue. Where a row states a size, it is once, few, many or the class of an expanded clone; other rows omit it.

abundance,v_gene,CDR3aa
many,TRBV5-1,CASSLDGLEGEAFF
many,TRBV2,CASKLLWNTEAFF
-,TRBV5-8,CASSLWRGQGEEKLFF
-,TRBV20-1,CSARDRGGTGELFF
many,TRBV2,CASQTSGLGAGELFF
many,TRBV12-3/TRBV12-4,CASSSGFGRNQETQYF
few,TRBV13,CASSTRLNTDTQYF
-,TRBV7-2,CASGLDRQNEQFF
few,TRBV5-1,CASTSSGTNTEAFF
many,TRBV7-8,CASSYMGTSGTLGEQYF
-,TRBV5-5,CASSLGQATGELFF
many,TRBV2,CASMPGQGIYGYTF